Listed here is a single T cell receptor (beta chain). Its antigen is not identified. This sample is drawn from a study of regulatory T cells in long-lasting Graves disease. In germline, CDR1 is KGHSH, CDR2 LQKENI. The length of the CDR3 is 14 residues. With 1 base removed from V and 8 bases from J, the gap between germline ends came to 12 bases. Time point: newly diagnosed GD, antithyroid drugs for less than 3 months. TCR sequences were obtained from RNA taken from PBMCs. The authors built TCR beta libraries using iRepertoire HTBI primers and Arm-PCR of CDR3 regions. TCRdb independently ran MiXCR on the multiplex PCR reads; one entry per CDR3 protein. The sample lists approximately 470,000 distinct CDR3 sequences, around 16% occurring once. Study-level results: Patients with persistent Graves' had lower TCR diversity than newly diagnosed patients. Only a small sample size was used, which may have cut accuracy. Patients with persistent disease showed a bias toward TRBV28, TRBJ1-2 and TRBJ2-5. Among the persistent patients, 2,500 to 3,000 public clonotypes were shared, more than the approximately 1,000 shared among new patients.

Another study also made use of these data, one on T cells in Graves' hyperthyroidism and ophthalmopathy.

The TCR sequence derives from a man between 40 and 49 years old with Graves disease. The chain uses TRBV18 and TRBJ2-1; D gene unclear. The sample was peripheral blood mononuclear cells (PBMCs), taken at new diagnosis, from a patient treated with antithyroid drugs. In DNA form, the CDR3 reads TGTGCCAGCTCACCACTGCTAGAAACCCATGAGCAGTTCTTC. It translates to CASSPLLETHEQFF.